These 6 T cell receptor beta chains came from one sample sequenced in a study of cytomegalovirus exposure and HLA in healthy donors. The PCR had 60 Vbeta and 13 Jbeta primers. The method was immunoSEQ multiplex PCR; TCRdb's version includes in-frame clones alone and lacks a portion of them. The sample lists around 140,000 clones; roughly 90% were seen once. The material sequenced was PBMCs. Receptors were obtained from a middle-aged woman in good health and CMV-seronegative.

The chain is built from TRBV2 and TRBJ2-2, with D possibly matching TRBD1 (6 bases). V was cut by 5 bases and J by 6 bases, with 13 bases left in between. Looked up from germline, CDR1 is SNHLY and CDR2 is FYNNEI. CDR3 length: 14 amino acids. CDR3: CASSSDRMSGELFF. CDR3 nucleotide sequence: TGTGCCAGCAGTTCTGACAGGATGTCCGGGGAGCTGTTTTTT.

The J gene is TRBJ2-7, the V gene TRBV5-4; TRBD2 matches 9 bases. The J segment lost 5 bases and the V segment lost 4 bases, leaving 13 bases of the junction unmatched. CDR1 is SGHNT, CDR2 YYREEE, per germline (reference sequence). The CDR3 loop spans 16 amino acids. CDR3 nucleotides: TGTGCCAGCAGCCCCCTGGCGGGACTAGCTTTCCACGAGCAGTACTTC. Translated: CASSPLAGLAFHEQYF.

This chain connects TRBV9 to TRBJ2-5, with 8 bases fitting TRBD2. This CDR3 is built from 16 residues. Per germline, CDR1 SGDLS and CDR2 YYNGEE. The junction had 7 bases not matched to a gene; V was cut back by 2 bases and J by 1 base. The CDR3 reads CASSVDSGVAQETQYF. CDR3 coding DNA: TGTGCCAGCAGCGTCGATAGCGGGGTAGCCCAAGAGACCCAGTACTTC.

The rearrangement links TRBV28 to TRBJ1-2, with D possibly matching TRBD1 (5 bases). This CDR3 spans 13 amino acids. V gave up 3 bases and J gave up 2 bases, with 7 bases separating them. The germline gives CDR1 MDHEN, CDR2 SYDVKM. CDR3 coding DNA: TGTGCCAGCAGTTTGCGACAGAACTATGGCTACACCTTC. Its protein product is CASSLRQNYGYTF.

CDR3 loop: CASSEQGAKDEQFF. CDR3 nucleotide sequence: TGTGCCAGCAGTGAACAGGGGGCCAAAGATGAGCAGTTCTTC. The J gene is TRBJ2-1, the V gene TRBV2; TRBD1 matches at 8 bases. Germline assignment: CDR1 SNHLY and CDR2 FYNNEI. This CDR3 is 14 amino acids long. The J segment lost 8 bases and the V segment lost 2 bases, leaving 5 bases of the junction unmatched.

The chain recombines TRBV28 with TRBJ2-2, with D maybe TRBD1 (6 bases). This CDR3 spans 15 amino acids. V lost 5 bases, J lost 0 bases, and 10 bases lay in between. Germline V gives CDR1 MDHEN, CDR2 SYDVKM. The CDR3 coding sequence is TGTGCCAGCAGTGAGGCAGGGGCGAACACCGGGGAGCTGTTTTTT. This encodes CASSEAGANTGELFF. Based on the CDR3 plus reference TRBV28 and TRBJ2-2, the full variable domain is DVKVTQSSRYLVKRTGEKVFLECVQDMDHENMFWYRQDPGLGLRLIYFSYDVKMKEKGDIPEGYSVSREKKERFSLILESASTNQTSMYLCASSEAGANTGELFFGEGSRLTVL.